A selection of T cell receptor beta chains follows, all from one sample in a study of OX40 agonist ivuxolimab in advanced cancers. Generated by immunoSEQ multiplex PCR, the TCRdb table keeps only in-frame clones and is missing some. The data show tens of thousands of clones, roughly 78% seen once. The source material was CD4+ or CD8+ T cells sorted from blood, sampled in a trial of the OX40 agonist ivuxolimab. The source of these receptors is an adult with an advanced solid tumor such as melanoma, head and neck, liver or kidney cancer. CDR3s include the opening cysteine and the closing phenylalanine or tryptophan.

v_gene	j_gene	CDR3aa
TRBV5-1	TRBJ1-6	CASSLGHRDSKNSPLHF
TRBV14	TRBJ1-1	CASSQPSPTGALEAFF
TRBV5-1	TRBJ2-1	CASSPDGQGNEQFF
TRBV5-1	TRBJ1-1	CASSPRQGGTEAFF
TRBV11-2	TRBJ2-3	CASSSPRYSTDTQYF
TRBV11-2	TRBJ2-1	CASTTVRGGSGSSYNEQFF
TRBV5-4	TRBJ1-5	CASSSGTGGDQPQHF
TRBV5-8	TRBJ2-1	CASSFGATRYNEQFF
TRBV28	TRBJ2-7	CASTQGWGAREQYF
TRBV7-2	TRBJ1-6	CASSLMGRDNSPLHF
TRBV19	TRBJ2-1	CASSQLSVNNEQFF
TRBV5-1	TRBJ1-6	CASSLSLDRGHSPLHF
TRBV5-1	TRBJ1-5	CASSLTSSGSNQPQHF
TRBV7-2	TRBJ2-5	CASSLGYQETQYF
TRBV19	TRBJ2-6	CASSIFSSGANVLTF
TRBV2	TRBJ2-2	CASNQQGRTGELFF
TRBV7-2	TRBJ1-3	CASSLLSGNTIYF
TRBV6-5	TRBJ1-1	CASISRGRANTEAFF
TRBV27	TRBJ1-2	CASSLSTGGASRGYTF
TRBV19	TRBJ1-5	CASSPTEAQPQHF
TRBV5-1	TRBJ2-7	CASSPLLGQGKTYEQYF
TRBV18	TRBJ2-1	CASSPGTVSYNEQFF
TRBV7-8	TRBJ1-1	CASSFGQSNTEAFF
TRBV18	TRBJ1-2	CASSLQTGDYTF
TRBV7-3	TRBJ1-4	CASSLISGVGKLFF
TRBV6-1	TRBJ1-2	CAATTNYGYTF
TRBV5-1	TRBJ1-1	CASRDRTANTEAFF
TRBV5-1	-	CASSLEAISYEQYF
TRBV5-1	TRBJ1-5	CASSLQGNGQPQHF
TRBV27	TRBJ1-1	CASSSNRGSTEAFF